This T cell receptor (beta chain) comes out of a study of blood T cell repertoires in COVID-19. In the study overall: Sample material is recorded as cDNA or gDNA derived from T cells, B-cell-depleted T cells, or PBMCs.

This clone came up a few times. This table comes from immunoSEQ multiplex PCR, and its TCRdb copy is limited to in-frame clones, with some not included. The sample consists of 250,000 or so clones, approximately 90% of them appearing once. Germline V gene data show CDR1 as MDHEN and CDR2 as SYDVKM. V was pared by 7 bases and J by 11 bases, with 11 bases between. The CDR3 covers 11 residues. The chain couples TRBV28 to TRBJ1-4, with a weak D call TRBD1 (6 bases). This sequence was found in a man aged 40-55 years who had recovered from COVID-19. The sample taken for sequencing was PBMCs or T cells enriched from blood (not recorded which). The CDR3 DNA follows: TGTGCCAGCAAGGGGGTTGAGAAACTGTTTTTT. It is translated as CASKGVEKLFF.